Listed below are T cell receptor beta chains from one sample, sequenced in a study of OX40 agonist ivuxolimab in advanced cancers. Only in-frame clones appear in the TCRdb table, and some are missing; sequencing was by immunoSEQ multiplex PCR. The sample carries about 48,000 clones, roughly 89% recorded once. This material consisted of CD4+ or CD8+ T cells sorted from blood, taken in a trial of the OX40 agonist ivuxolimab. These receptors were taken from an adult with an advanced solid tumor such as melanoma, head and neck, liver or kidney cancer. CDR3s include the opening cysteine and the closing phenylalanine or tryptophan. A D gene is named only where the DNA matches it firmly. The size entry is marked missing in some rows and otherwise reads once, few, many or a size class.

d_call clone_size j_call v_call cdr3_aa cdr3_nt
. . TRBJ2-2 TRBV6-1 CASSDTGGLWRTGELFF TGTGCCAGCAGTGATACCGGGGGCTTGTGGAGAACCGGGGAGCTGTTTTTT
. . TRBJ2-7 TRBV14 CASSLLRAESSYEQYF TGTGCCAGCAGCCTGCTGCGGGCAGAGAGCTCCTACGAGCAGTACTTC
TRBD2 once TRBJ2-7 TRBV4-1 CASSQGSSGAYEQYF TGCGCCAGCAGCCAAGGTTCTAGCGGGGCCTACGAGCAGTACTTC
. . TRBJ1-1 TRBV2 CASSPSVMNTEAFF TGTGCCAGCAGCCCTAGCGTCATGAACACTGAAGCTTTCTTT
TRBD2 few TRBJ2-5 TRBV5-4 CASSRGTSGDGAGTQYF TGTGCCAGCAGCCGTGGGACTAGCGGGGACGGAGCTGGGACCCAGTACTTC
. . TRBJ2-1 TRBV15 CATSRDLVGAYNEQFF TGTGCCACCAGCAGAGATCTAGTGGGGGCTTACAATGAGCAGTTCTTC
. . TRBJ2-7 TRBV5-1 CASSLVGPQQVYYEQYF TGCGCCAGCAGCTTGGTGGGTCCCCAACAGGTGTACTACGAGCAGTACTTC
TRBD1 . TRBJ1-1 TRBV19 CASSNRGGNTEAFF TGTGCCAGCTCCAACAGGGGCGGGAACACTGAAGCTTTCTTT
. . TRBJ2-5 TRBV27 CASRRDGSYMDLQETQYF TGTGCCAGCAGGCGAGATGGATCCTATATGGATCTCCAAGAGACCCAGTACTTC
. many TRBJ2-7 TRBV6-5 CASSYSLDSAYEQYF TGTGCCAGCAGTTACTCCCTAGACTCCGCCTACGAGCAGTACTTC
TRBD2 . TRBJ2-3 TRBV7-2 CASSLELGGGAGDTQYF TGTGCCAGCAGCTTAGAGTTGGGCGGGGGGGCCGGAGATACGCAGTATTTT
TRBD1 . TRBJ1-3 TRBV28 CASSVGQGARNTIYF TGTGCCAGCAGTGTGGGACAGGGGGCAAGAAACACCATATATTTT
TRBD1 . TRBJ1-5 TRBV6-6 CASNSQGEVRQPQHF TGTGCCAGCAACTCACAGGGGGAGGTACGCCAGCCCCAGCATTTT
TRBD2 . TRBJ2-7 TRBV30 CAWSLGGEQYF TGTGCCTGGAGTTTGGGGGGGGAGCAGTACTTC
. . TRBJ1-5 TRBV7-9 CASSLQGPPQHF TGTGCCAGCAGCTTACAGGGTCCGCCCCAGCATTTT
TRBD2 . TRBJ2-1 TRBV4-2 CASSQDGTSGGNEQFF TGTGCCAGCAGCCAAGATGGGACTAGCGGGGGGAATGAGCAGTTCTTC
. . TRBJ2-3 TRBV30 CAWSPDSGRFDTQYF TGTGCCTGGAGCCCCGACAGCGGGCGTTTCGATACGCAGTATTTT
. . TRBJ1-4 TRBV7-6 CASSLGGWANEKLFF TGTGCCAGCAGCTTAGGGGGCTGGGCTAATGAAAAACTGTTTTTT